The next 20 T cell receptor beta chains were all read from a single sample in a study of early T cells in non-severe SARS-CoV-2 infection (dated by TCRdb to the early 2020s). Library prep was done by 5' RACE. The run used a NextSeq 500. TCRdb handled the public reads itself, with Q25 trimming in fastp and clone calling in MiXCR, and kept productive beta chains. Rows with one shared CDR3 protein collapse into an entry with the most common genes and DNA. A total of over 60,000 distinct CDR3 sequences appear in this sample, around 13% of them only once. The ten most abundant clones make up 4% to 5% of the sample. Sequencing was done on a sample of whole blood. Receptors originate from an adult who was a healthcare worker with PCR-confirmed SARS-CoV-2 infection or an uninfected control (not recorded which).

This clonotype has more than one count but fewer than ten. The chain combines TRBV7-2 with TRBJ1-6, with 10 nucleotides matching TRBD1. Trimming cost V 5 bases and J 11 bases; bases outside gene matches: 9. This CDR3 has 15 amino acids. Per the germline V gene, CDR1 is SGHTA and CDR2 is FQGNSA. In DNA form, the CDR3 reads TGTGCCAGCAGCGCCCGGACAGGGGGACCGGCACCCCTCCACTTT. The encoded protein is CASSARTGGPAPLHF.

The genes are TRBV4-1 and TRBJ1-1; D not certain. This CDR3 contains 16 residues. Per germline, CDR1 MGHRA and CDR2 YSYEKL. The germline V and J ends were trimmed by 4 bases and 3 bases, with 18 bases remaining between them. The CDR3 nucleotides are TGCGCCAGCAGCCGCACTAAAGGGAGGGAGGACACTGAAGCTTTCTTT. This sequence encodes CASSRTKGREDTEAFF.

This clonotype was detected ten times or more. The rearrangement uses TRBV12-3 or TRBV12-4 and TRBJ2-3, with 12 nucleotides matching TRBD2. V shed 7 bases and J 9 bases; nucleotides not matched to a gene: 8. This CDR3 spans 14 amino acids. CDR3 sequence (DNA): TGTGCCAGCACTCTCTGGACTAGCGGGGAGACGCAGTATTTT. As protein: CASTLWTSGETQYF.

This clonotype occurred many times. V usage is TRBV5-1 and J usage is TRBJ1-1, with D hard to call. Germline-derived CDR1 and CDR2 are SGHRS and YFSETQ. V gave up 0 bases and J gave up 4 bases, with 7 bases separating them. The CDR3 contains 13 residues. The CDR3 loop is CASSLGVSTEAFF. CDR3 bases: TGCGCCAGCAGCTTGGGGGTGAGCACTGAAGCTTTCTTT.

The chain couples TRBV5-4 to TRBJ2-2, with 7 bases identical to TRBD1. Losses at the gene ends were 1 base for V and 4 bases for J; bases not matched to a gene: 7. Germline V gives CDR1 SGHNT, CDR2 YYREEE (reference sequence). The CDR3 totals 16 residues. The CDR3: CASSLSRDSRTGELFF. The CDR3 bases are TGTGCCAGCAGCTTGTCTCGGGACAGCCGCACCGGGGAGCTGTTTTTT.

This clonotype was seen only a few times. The rearrangement links TRBV10-2 to TRBJ1-2; D unclear. Germline values: CDR1 WSHSY, CDR2 SAAADI. The V and J ends lost 3 bases and 5 bases respectively, with 16 bases between them. This CDR3 has 15 amino acids. CDR3 protein: CASSETKGGTYGYTF. The CDR3 DNA reads TGCGCCAGCAGTGAAACTAAGGGAGGAACATATGGCTACACCTTC.

The DNA of the CDR3 is TGCGCCAGCAGCTCGTGGGGACAGGGGGCGACTAAAGAGCAGTACTTC. Translated: CASSSWGQGATKEQYF. The rearrangement uses TRBV5-1 and TRBJ2-7; the match to TRBD1 covers 12 bases. The CDR3 loop spans 16 amino acids. J was trimmed by 7 bases and V by 3 bases; bases with no gene match: 11. Germline assignment: CDR1 SGHRS and CDR2 YFSETQ. The full variable domain, completed using reference TRBV5-1 and TRBJ2-7, is KAGVTQTPRYLIKTRGQQVTLSCSPISGHRSVSWYQQTPGQGLQFLFEYFSETQRNKGNFPGRFSGRQFSNSRSEMNVSTLELGDSALYLCASSSWGQGATKEQYFGPGTRLTVT.

This chain links TRBV5-4 with TRBJ2-2, with 7 bases matching TRBD1. After removal of 2 bases from V and 5 bases from J, the junction contained 6 bases not matched to a gene. Germline-derived CDR1 and CDR2 are SGHNT and YYREEE (reference sequence). This CDR3 region has 15 residues. The CDR3, as DNA: TGTGCCAGCAGCTTCGACAGGGTAGTAACCGGGGAGCTGTTTTTT. Translation gives CASSFDRVVTGELFF.

This clonotype has more than one count but fewer than ten. The J gene is TRBJ2-1, the V gene TRBV3-1; 13 bases are a match to TRBD2. The CDR3 covers 16 residues. The V gene end was trimmed by 4 bases and the J gene end by 10 bases; junction bases not matched to a gene: 10. Germline CDR1 LGHDT, CDR2 YNNKEL (reference sequence). CDR3: CASSPRTSGGFGEQFF. The CDR3 nucleotides are TGTGCCAGCAGCCCCCGGACTAGCGGGGGCTTCGGGGAGCAGTTCTTC.

The sample holds many counts of this clonotype. The chain employs TRBV7-2 and TRBJ2-4, with 12 bases matching TRBD2. Per germline, CDR1 SGHTA and CDR2 FQGNSA. This CDR3 is 14 amino acids long. Trimming took 6 bases from V and 15 from J; bases not matched to a gene: 12. This CDR3 reads CASSVTSGGILWYF. As DNA, the CDR3 is TGTGCCAGCAGTGTGACTAGCGGGGGTATATTATGGTACTTC.

The chain combines TRBV19 with TRBJ1-1, with D hard to call. Germline CDR1 and CDR2: LNHDA and SQIVND (reference sequence). V was trimmed by 0 bases and J by 0 bases, leaving 17 bases between them. The CDR3 runs to 18 residues. The CDR3, as DNA: TGTGCCAGTAGTATAGAGCCGATTAATACGGGTGTGAACACTGAAGCTTTCTTT. As protein: CASSIEPINTGVNTEAFF.

The J gene is TRBJ2-4, the V gene TRBV7-2; TRBD2 aligns across 8 bases. CDR1 is SGHTA, CDR2 FQGNSA, per germline. The trim removed 6 bases at V and 7 bases at J, leaving 5 bases unmatched. The CDR3 has 13 amino acids. The CDR3 DNA is TGTGCCAGCAGTTTTACGGGGGGGAACATTCAGTACTTC. This translates into CASSFTGGNIQYF.

V is TRBV7-9 and J is TRBJ2-4, with 7 bases fitting TRBD1. This CDR3 comprises 14 residues. The J segment lost 3 bases and the V segment lost 5 bases, leaving 4 bases of the junction unmatched. Germline lookup yields CDR1 SEHNR and CDR2 FQNEAQ (reference sequence). CDR3 DNA sequence: TGTGCCAGCAGCCCCACAGGGGACAAAAACATTCAGTACTTC. This codes for CASSPTGDKNIQYF.

This clonotype was picked up a small number of times. The gene calls are TRBV2 and TRBJ1-2; D perhaps matches TRBD1 (5 bases). V lost 4 bases, J lost 4 bases, and 7 bases lay in between. The V gene's germline CDR1 is SNHLY and CDR2 FYNNEI. The CDR3 is made up of 12 amino acids. The chain's CDR3 is CASSAGTYGYTF. The CDR3 DNA reads TGTGCCAGCAGTGCGGGGACCTATGGCTACACCTTC.

In this sample, this clonotype turned up a few times. J is TRBJ1-1 and V is TRBV29-1; tentatively, D is TRBD1 (5 bases). The CDR3 runs to 10 residues. The germline V gene has CDR1 SQVTM and CDR2 ANQGSEA. Trimming removed 7 bases from V and 5 bases from J, with 8 bases in between. CDR3 bases: TGCAGCGCTAGACAGACTGAAGCTTTCTTT. Protein: CSARQTEAFF.

This clonotype has only a few counts. The chain couples TRBV12-3 or TRBV12-4 to TRBJ2-6, with 10 bases matching TRBD2. Trimming cost V 4 bases and J 3 bases; bases outside gene matches: 12. The CDR3 has 19 residues. This CDR3 reads CASSSRLAGRLVGANVLTF. The CDR3 DNA follows: TGTGCCAGCAGTTCGCGACTAGCGGGCCGTCTCGTTGGGGCCAACGTCCTGACTTTC.

The CDR3 bases are TGTGCCAGCAGTCCACGACAGGTCTATGGCTACACCTTC. This sequence encodes CASSPRQVYGYTF. The J gene is TRBJ1-2, the V gene TRBV12-3 or TRBV12-4; a weak D match, TRBD1 (6 bases). Trimming pared 5 bases from V and 4 bases from J, leaving 11 bases between. This CDR3 is built from 13 residues.

This clonotype has only a few counts. The J gene is TRBJ1-2, the V gene TRBV21-1. TRBV21-1 is flagged as a pseudogene. This CDR3 region has 14 residues. This chain's CDR3 is CASSKGRINYGYTF. The CDR3 nucleotides read TGTGCCAGCAGCAAAGGGCGGATTAACTATGGCTACACCTTC.

The rearrangement links TRBV30 to TRBJ1-2; 8 nucleotides align to TRBD1. The junction had 6 bases not matched to a gene; V was cut back by 2 bases and J by 10 bases. Germline V gene data show CDR1 as GTSNPN and CDR2 as SVGIG (reference sequence). The CDR3 covers 12 residues. CDR3 amino acids: CAWSPQGADYTF. CDR3 DNA sequence: TGTGCCTGGAGTCCCCAGGGGGCTGACTACACCTTC. The variable domain in full, completed from reference TRBV30 and TRBJ1-2, reads SQTIHQWPATLVQPVGSPLSLECTVEGTSNPNLYWYRQAAGRGLQLLFYSVGIGQISSEVPQNLSASRPQDRQFILSSKKLLLSDSGFYLCAWSPQGADYTFGSGTRLTVV.

The chain employs TRBV12-3 or TRBV12-4 and TRBJ2-1, with a tentative D call TRBD2 (7 bases). The ends were cut back, 6 bases at V and 6 bases at J, with 15 bases in the middle. There are 14 residues in the CDR3. DNA for the CDR3: TGTGCCAGCAGCAGGGGAGGGACGATCAATGAGCAGTTCTTC. The encoded protein is CASSRGGTINEQFF.